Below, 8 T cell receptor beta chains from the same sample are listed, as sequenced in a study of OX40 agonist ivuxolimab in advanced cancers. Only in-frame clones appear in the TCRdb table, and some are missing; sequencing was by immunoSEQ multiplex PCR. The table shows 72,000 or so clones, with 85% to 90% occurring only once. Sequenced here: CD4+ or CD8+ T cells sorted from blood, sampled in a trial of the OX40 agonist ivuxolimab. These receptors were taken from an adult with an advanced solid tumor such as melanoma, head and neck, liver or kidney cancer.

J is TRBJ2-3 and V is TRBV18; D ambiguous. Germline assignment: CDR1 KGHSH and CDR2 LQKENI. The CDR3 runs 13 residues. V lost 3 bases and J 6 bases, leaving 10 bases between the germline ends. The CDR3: CASSPLPFDTQYF. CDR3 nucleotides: TGTGCCAGCTCACCCCTACCTTTCGATACGCAGTATTTT. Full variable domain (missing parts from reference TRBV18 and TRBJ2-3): NAGVMQNPRHLVRRRGQEARLRCSPMKGHSHVYWYRQLPEEGLKFMVYLQKENIIDESGMPKERFSAEFPKEGPSILRIQQVVRGDSAAYFCASSPLPFDTQYFGPGTRLTVL.

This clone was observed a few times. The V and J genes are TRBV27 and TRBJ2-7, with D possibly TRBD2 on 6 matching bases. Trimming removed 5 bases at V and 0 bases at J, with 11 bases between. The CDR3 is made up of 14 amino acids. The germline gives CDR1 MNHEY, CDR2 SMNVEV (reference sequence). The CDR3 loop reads CASSPWDFSYEQYF. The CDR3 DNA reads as TGTGCCAGCAGTCCCTGGGACTTCTCCTACGAGCAGTACTTC.

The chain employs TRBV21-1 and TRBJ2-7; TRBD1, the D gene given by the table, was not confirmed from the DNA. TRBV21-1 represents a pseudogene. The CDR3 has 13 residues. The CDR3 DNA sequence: TGTGCCAGCCGGGACAGGCCAACCTACGAGCAGTACTTC. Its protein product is CASRDRPTYEQYF.

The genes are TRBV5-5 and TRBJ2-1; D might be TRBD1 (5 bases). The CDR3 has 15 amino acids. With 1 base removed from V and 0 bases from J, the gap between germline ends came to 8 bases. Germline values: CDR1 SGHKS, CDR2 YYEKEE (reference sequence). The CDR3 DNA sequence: TGTGCCAGCAGCTTGACAGGACCCTCCTACAATGAGCAGTTCTTC. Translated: CASSLTGPSYNEQFF.

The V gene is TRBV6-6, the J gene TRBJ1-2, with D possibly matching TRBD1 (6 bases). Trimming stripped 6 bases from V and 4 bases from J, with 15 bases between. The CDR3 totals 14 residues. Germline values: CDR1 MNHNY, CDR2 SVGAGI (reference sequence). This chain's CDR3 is CASSLGDNPYGYTF. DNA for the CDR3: TGTGCCAGCAGCTTAGGGGACAACCCCTATGGCTACACCTTC.

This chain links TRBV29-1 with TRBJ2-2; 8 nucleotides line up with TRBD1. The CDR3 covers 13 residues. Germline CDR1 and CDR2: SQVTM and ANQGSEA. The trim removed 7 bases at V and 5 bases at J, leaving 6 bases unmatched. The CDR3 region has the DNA TGCAGCGCTCGACAGGGGTGGACCGGGGAGCTGTTTTTT. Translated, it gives CSARQGWTGELFF.

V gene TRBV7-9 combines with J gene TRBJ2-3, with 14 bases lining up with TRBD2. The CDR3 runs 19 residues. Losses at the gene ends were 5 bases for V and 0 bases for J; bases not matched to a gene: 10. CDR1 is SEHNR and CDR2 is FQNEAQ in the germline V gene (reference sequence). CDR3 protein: CASSPRTSGRSTSTDTQYF. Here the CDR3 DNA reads TGTGCCAGCAGCCCAAGGACTAGCGGGAGGAGCACTAGCACAGATACGCAGTATTTT.

For the CDR3, the DNA is TGTGCCAGCAGTTTGGGCCTGTCTGGAAACACCATATATTTT. Its protein is CASSLGLSGNTIYF. The V call is TRBV7-9, the J call TRBJ1-3; D is ambiguous. This CDR3 comprises 14 residues. Germline CDR1 and CDR2: SEHNR and FQNEAQ (reference sequence). Trimming removed 6 bases at V and 1 base at J, with 10 bases between. The entire variable domain, with the rest obtained from reference TRBV7-9 and TRBJ1-3, is as follows: DTGVSQNPRHKITKRGQNVTFRCDPISEHNRLYWYRQTLGQGPEFLTYFQNEAQLEKSRLLSDRFSAERPKGSFSTLEIQRTEQGDSAMYLCASSLGLSGNTIYFGEGSWLTVV.